These 26 T cell receptor beta chains were all obtained from the same sample, sequenced in a study of regulatory T cells in long-lasting Graves disease. Time point indicated: persistent/refractory GD, antithyroid drugs over 5 years with positive TRAb. RNA extracted from PBMCs served as the sequencing template. TCR beta libraries were built with iRepertoire HTBI primers and Arm-PCR of CDR3 regions. Using its own MiXCR run on the multiplex PCR reads, TCRdb lists one record per CDR3 protein. Among about 460,000 distinct CDR3 sequences listed, approximately 23% were seen once. The specimen was peripheral blood mononuclear cells (PBMCs), collected when the disease was refractory, from a patient treated with antithyroid drugs. Source of these receptors: a female donor with Graves disease.

At least ten counts were recorded for this clonotype. The V gene is TRBV28, the J gene TRBJ1-1, with 8 nucleotides matching TRBD1. Germline trimming cut 10 bases from V and 5 bases from J; bases unmatched to any gene: 12. CDR1 MDHEN and CDR2 SYDVKM come from the germline V gene. The CDR3 has 14 residues. CDR3 DNA: TGTGCCATCGGAACAGGGGGAGAAGGAACTGAAGCTTTCTTT. Translation: CAIGTGGEGTEAFF.

The CDR3 spells CANRTDGANVLTF. Here the CDR3 DNA reads TGTGCCAACAGGACAGACGGGGCCAACGTCCTGACTTTC. V and J are TRBV19 and TRBJ2-6; the D gene is possibly TRBD1 (6 bases). Germline assignment: CDR1 LNHDA and CDR2 SQIVND (reference sequence). CDR3 size: 13 residues. Trimming pared 10 bases from V and 4 bases from J, leaving 11 bases between.

This clonotype was observed many times. The CDR3 loop reads CASSLGQGDYQPQHF. Written as DNA, the CDR3 is TGTGCCAGCAGTTTGGGACAGGGGGATTATCAGCCCCAGCATTTT. This chain joins TRBV12-3 or TRBV12-4 and TRBJ1-5; 11 positions agree with TRBD1. This CDR3 spans 15 amino acids. Losses at the gene ends were 3 bases for V and 5 bases for J; bases not matched to a gene: 3.

CDR3 in DNA: TGTGCCAGCAGCTTAGGTCTCGGGTTCCAAGAGACCCAGTACTTC. Its translation: CASSLGLGFQETQYF. The gene calls are TRBV7-2 and TRBJ2-5, with D unclear. The germline CDR1 and CDR2 sequences are SGHTA and FQGNSA. Trimming left V 1 base short and J 1 base short, with 10 bases between. The CDR3 sequence is 15 residues long.

This rearrangement joins TRBV7-9 to TRBJ2-4, with 9 bases aligning to TRBD1. This CDR3 spans 15 amino acids. The germline V gene encodes CDR1 SEHNR and CDR2 FQNEAQ (reference sequence). V was pared by 1 base and J by 6 bases, with 4 bases of the junction left unmatched. The CDR3 DNA reads TGTGCCAGCAGCTTAGGCGCGGGACAGGGAAACATTCAGTACTTC. Encoded protein: CASSLGAGQGNIQYF. The entire variable domain, with the rest obtained from reference TRBV7-9 and TRBJ2-4, is as follows: DTGVSQNPRHKITKRGQNVTFRCDPISEHNRLYWYRQTLGQGPEFLTYFQNEAQLEKSRLLSDRFSAERPKGSFSTLEIQRTEQGDSAMYLCASSLGAGQGNIQYFGAGTRLSVL.

The chain recombines TRBV5-4 with TRBJ2-3, with D unresolved. The CDR3 contains 15 residues. Germline V gene sequence: CDR1 SGHNT, CDR2 YYREEE (reference sequence). V lost 6 bases and J 2 bases, leaving 16 bases between the germline ends. The CDR3 here is CASTLDGRNTDTQYF. In DNA form, the CDR3 reads TGTGCCAGCACCCTAGACGGCAGGAACACAGATACGCAGTATTTT.

This clonotype occurred many times. The chain is built from TRBV11-2 and TRBJ2-7; TRBD2 is a possible D gene (5 bases). There are 14 residues in the CDR3. In germline, CDR1 is SGHAT, CDR2 FQNNGV. V shed 0 bases and J shed 4 bases, with 10 bases lying between them. Here the CDR3 DNA reads TGTGCCAGCAGCTTAGATCTGGAGGATTACGAGCAGTACTTC. This encodes CASSLDLEDYEQYF.

This clonotype came up many times. The chain employs TRBV28 and TRBJ1-2, with no clear D. The CDR3 loop spans 13 amino acids. V lost 6 bases and J lost 2, with 10 bases in between. Germline-derived CDR1 and CDR2 are MDHEN and SYDVKM. The chain's CDR3 is CASSLPVNYGYTF. The CDR3 DNA reads as TGTGCCAGCAGCCTTCCGGTAAACTATGGCTACACCTTC.

This clonotype occurred a few times. The genes are TRBV6-2 or TRBV6-3 and TRBJ2-7, with a tentative D call TRBD2 (5 bases). CDR1 MNHEY and CDR2 SVGEGT come from the germline V gene. The CDR3 is 14 residues long. The ends were cut back, 0 bases at V and 5 bases at J, with 11 bases in the middle. DNA for the CDR3: TGTGCCAGCAGTTACTCTAGCGAGTACGACGAGCAGTACTTC. Residues: CASSYSSEYDEQYF.

This clonotype has a handful of counts. V gene TRBV13 combines with J gene TRBJ1-3, with D unclear. CDR3 size: 15 residues. V lost 0 bases and J 0 bases, leaving 6 bases between the germline ends. Looked up from germline, CDR1 is PRHDT and CDR2 is FYEKMQ (reference sequence). In DNA form, the CDR3 reads TGTGCCAGCAGCTTAGGGCCGATCTCTGGAAACACCATATATTTT. Its translation is CASSLGPISGNTIYF.

This chain links TRBV20-1 with TRBJ2-7; tentatively, D is TRBD2 (5 bases). This CDR3 is 13 amino acids long. Germline V gene lookup returns CDR1 DFQATT and CDR2 SNEGSKA (reference sequence). Trimming cost V 2 bases and J 7 bases, with 15 bases left between them. CDR3 DNA: TGCAGTGCTAGATCTCTCCTGAGGGCTGAGCAGTACTTC. It yields the protein CSARSLLRAEQYF.

A single count supports this clonotype. A read error may explain this, as a much larger clone is one base away. This chain uses TRBV7-2 with TRBJ2-1; perhaps D is TRBD1 or TRBD2 (5 bases each). The CDR3 has 15 residues. CDR1 SGHTA and CDR2 FQGNSA come from the germline V gene. V lost 5 bases and J lost 10, with 21 bases in between. Here the CDR3 DNA reads TGTGCCAGCAGCGTCCGGGACGGTGGCTCCTACGAGCAGTTCTTC. It codes for CASSVRDGGSYEQFF.

The sample holds a few counts of this clonotype. The rearrangement uses TRBV19 and TRBJ1-1; D is uncertain. CDR3 length equals 13 residues. Germline CDR1 and CDR2: LNHDA and SQIVND (reference sequence). Trimming stripped 7 bases from V and 1 base from J, with 10 bases between. CDR3 protein: CASMATSNTEAFF. CDR3 coding DNA: TGTGCCAGTATGGCTACATCGAACACTGAAGCTTTCTTT.

This clonotype was detected only a few times. The J gene is TRBJ1-5, the V gene TRBV7-2; possibly TRBD1 for D (5 bases). Trimming shortened V by 5 bases and J by 0 bases, and 8 bases separated the two germline ends. The CDR3 loop spans 14 amino acids. CDR1 is SGHTA, CDR2 FQGNSA, per germline. The CDR3 nucleotides are TGTGCCAGCAGCCAGGGCTTTAGCAATCAGCCCCAGCATTTT. Protein: CASSQGFSNQPQHF.

Concerning this clonotype itself: A far larger clone lies a single base away; this is likely a read error. This chain connects TRBV2 to TRBJ2-5; D tentatively reads TRBD1 or TRBD2 (5 bases each). V dropped 6 bases and J dropped 0 bases, with 17 bases sitting between them. This CDR3 is built from 16 residues. Germline V gives CDR1 SNHLY, CDR2 FYNNEI. The chain's CDR3 is CASSPPYRDDQETQYF. The CDR3, as DNA: TGTGCCAGCAGCCCACCTTACCGGGACGACCAAGAGACCCAGTACTTC.

The chain recombines TRBV25-1 with TRBJ2-2; TRBD2 aligns across 9 bases. The CDR3 runs to 16 residues. In germline, CDR1 is MGHDK, CDR2 SYGVNS. V was clipped by 1 base and J by 5 bases; unmatched bases: 5. The CDR3 reads CASSESTSGRTGELFF. CDR3 coding DNA: TGTGCCAGCAGTGAATCGACCAGCGGGAGGACCGGGGAGCTGTTTTTT. Full variable domain (outside the CDR3, taken from reference TRBV25-1 and TRBJ2-2): EADIYQTPRYLVIGTGKKITLECSQTMGHDKMYWYQQDPGMELHLIHYSYGVNSTEKGDLSSESTVSRIRTEHFPLTLESARPSHTSQYLCASSESTSGRTGELFFGEGSRLTVL.

As regards this clonotype: A far more abundant clone sits one base away, making this likely a read error. The J gene is TRBJ1-5, the V gene TRBV9; D unclear. With 5 bases removed from V and 4 bases from J, the gap between germline ends came to 13 bases. Germline CDR1 reads SGDLS; CDR2 reads YYNGEE. The CDR3 spans 14 residues. This chain's CDR3 is CASRPGPRNQPQHF. Written as DNA, the CDR3 is TGTGCCAGCAGGCCGGGTCCCAGGAATCAGCCCCAGCATTTT.

This clonotype appeared many times. The CDR3 protein is CASGLGTGPFNYGYTF. The CDR3 DNA reads as TGTGCTAGTGGTCTAGGGACAGGCCCTTTTAACTATGGCTACACCTTC. The chain employs TRBV12-5 and TRBJ1-2, with TRBD1 matching over 8 bases. This CDR3 has 16 residues. The junction had 9 bases not matched to a gene; V was cut back by 5 bases and J by 1 base. CDR1 is LGHNT and CDR2 is FRNRAP in the germline V gene.

The chain links TRBV9 to TRBJ2-2, with 13 bases aligning to TRBD2. The CDR3 loop spans 22 amino acids. After removal of 4 bases from V and 5 bases from J, the junction contained 23 bases not matched to a gene. Germline-derived CDR1 and CDR2 are SGDLS and YYNGEE. CDR3 residues: CASSPSRGTSGAGGGRTGELFF. In DNA form, the CDR3 reads TGTGCCAGCAGCCCCAGTAGGGGGACTAGCGGGGCCGGCGGGGGTAGAACCGGGGAGCTGTTTTTT.

This clonotype was observed at least ten times. The J gene is TRBJ2-5, the V gene TRBV12-3 or TRBV12-4; 7 bases align to TRBD1. This CDR3 comprises 15 residues. Trimming cost V 4 bases and J 5 bases; bases outside gene matches: 10. CDR3: CASSWGQKLGETQYF. CDR3 in DNA: TGTGCCAGCAGTTGGGGACAGAAGCTCGGGGAGACCCAGTACTTC.

As for this clonotype: A much larger clonotype is one base distant, so this may be a read error. V gene TRBV10-3 combines with J gene TRBJ2-7, with D possibly matching TRBD1 (5 bases). There are 13 residues in the CDR3. Germline assignment: CDR1 ENHRY and CDR2 SYGVKD. V was cut by 7 bases and J by 3 bases, with 13 bases left in between. Here the CDR3 DNA reads TGTGCCATCACCGCCCGCAGGGACTACGAGCAGTACTTC. Its translation is CAITARRDYEQYF.

This clonotype was seen a handful of times. The rearrangement joins TRBV11-2 to TRBJ2-7; D is unclear. CDR3 length: 15 residues. Between the trimmed V and J ends, which lost 1 base and 4 bases, there was a span of 14 bases. The germline V gene encodes CDR1 SGHAT and CDR2 FQNNGV. Here the CDR3 reads CASSLVYGSTYEQYF. As DNA, the CDR3 is TGTGCCAGCAGCTTAGTATACGGATCTACTTACGAGCAGTACTTC.

This clonotype was counted ten times or more. The chain employs TRBV28 and TRBJ1-1, with D uncertain. V was clipped by 1 base and J by 3 bases, with 9 bases between them. From germline, CDR1 is MDHEN and CDR2 SYDVKM. The CDR3 totals 14 residues. DNA of the CDR3: TGTGCCAGCAGTTTATCCCCGGAGTACACTGAAGCTTTCTTT. This gives the protein CASSLSPEYTEAFF.

About this clonotype itself: A read error is possible here, since a much larger clone lies one base away. This CDR3 fails to terminate in the conserved phenylalanine or tryptophan, so it likely reflects a read error. The gene calls are TRBV6-9 and TRBJ2-7, with TRBD1 as a possible D gene (6 bases). The length of the CDR3 is 14 residues. Trimming left V 3 bases short and J 6 bases short, with 15 bases between. Germline values: CDR1 MNHGY, CDR2 SVAAGI. CDR3 sequence reads: CASSYDRYFSEQYS. The DNA of the CDR3 is TGTGCCAGCAGTTACGACAGGTATTTTAGCGAGCAGTACTCC.

This clonotype appeared many times. The chain links TRBV2 to TRBJ2-5, with TRBD2 identical over 10 bases. V was pared by 5 bases and J by 4 bases, with 7 bases of the junction left unmatched. CDR1 is SNHLY, CDR2 FYNNEI, per germline. The CDR3 extends over 15 amino acids. The CDR3 spells CASSPRLAGVETQYF. The CDR3 DNA follows: TGTGCCAGCAGTCCCCGGCTAGCGGGAGTAGAGACCCAGTACTTC. The complete variable domain, with remaining parts taken from reference TRBV2 and TRBJ2-5, reads EPEVTQTPSHQVTQMGQEVILRCVPISNHLYFYWYRQILGQKVEFLVSFYNNEISEKSEIFDDQFSVERPDGSNFTLKIRSTKLEDSAMYFCASSPRLAGVETQYFGPGTRLLVL.

The sample holds a few counts of this clonotype. This chain connects TRBV7-8 to TRBJ2-5, with 10 nucleotides matching TRBD2. The CDR3 length is 16 residues. From germline, CDR1 is SGHVS and CDR2 FQNEAQ. Trimming at V came to 5 bases and at J to 3 bases, leaving 9 bases not matched to a gene. The CDR3 nucleotides read TGTGCCAGCAGCCACAGGAGCGGGGGGGCCAAAGAGACCCAGTACTTC. This encodes CASSHRSGGAKETQYF.